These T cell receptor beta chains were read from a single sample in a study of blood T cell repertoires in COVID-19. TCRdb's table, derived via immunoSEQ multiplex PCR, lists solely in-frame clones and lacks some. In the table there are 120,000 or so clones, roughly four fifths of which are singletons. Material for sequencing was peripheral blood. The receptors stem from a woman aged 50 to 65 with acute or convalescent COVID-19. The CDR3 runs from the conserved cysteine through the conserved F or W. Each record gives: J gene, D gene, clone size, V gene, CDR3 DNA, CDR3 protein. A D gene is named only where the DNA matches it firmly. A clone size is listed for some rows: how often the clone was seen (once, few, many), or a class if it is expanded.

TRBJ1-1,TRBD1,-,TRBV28,TGTGCCAGCAGTATCCGGACAGGGGTAGGGGGTTCTGAAGCTTTCTTT,CASSIRTGVGGSEAFF
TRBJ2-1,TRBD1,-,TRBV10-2,TGCGCCAGCAGTGACCGACAGGGAACGTTTAATAATGAGCAGTTCTTC,CASSDRQGTFNNEQFF
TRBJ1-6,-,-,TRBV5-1,TGCGCCAGCAGCCTTCAGGGAAATAATTCACCCCTCCACTTT,CASSLQGNNSPLHF
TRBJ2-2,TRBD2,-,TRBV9,TGTGCCAGCAGCTTATCCGGGACTAGCGGGGGGCCCACCGGGGAGCTGTTTTTT,CASSLSGTSGGPTGELFF
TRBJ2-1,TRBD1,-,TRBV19,TGTGCCAGTAGTAGCCCGGGACAGGGTGGCAATGAGCAGTTCTTC,CASSSPGQGGNEQFF
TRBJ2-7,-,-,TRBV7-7,TGTGCCAGCAGCTTAAGGCGGGAAGGCTACGAGCAGTACTTC,CASSLRREGYEQYF
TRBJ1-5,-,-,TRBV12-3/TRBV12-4,TGTGCCAGCAGTTTGGGCTATCAGCCCCAGCATTTT,CASSLGYQPQHF
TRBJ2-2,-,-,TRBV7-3,TGTGCCAGCAGCTCTAACCCCTTCACCGGGGAGCTGTTTTTT,CASSSNPFTGELFF
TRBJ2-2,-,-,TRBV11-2,TGTGCCAGCAGCTCACGAACAGGGTCAGGGGCCGGGGAGCTGTTTTTT,CASSSRTGSGAGELFF
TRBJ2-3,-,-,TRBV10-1,TGCGCCAGCAGTGGGACAGTCGTAGATACGCAGTATTTT,CASSGTVVDTQYF
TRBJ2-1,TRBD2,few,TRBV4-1,TGCGCCAGCAGCCAAGATAGCCTGGGACTAGCGGGGGTCAATGAGCAGTTCTTC,CASSQDSLGLAGVNEQFF
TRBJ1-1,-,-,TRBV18,TGTGCCAGCTCTGAGGGCCTGAACACTGAAGCTTTCTTT,CASSEGLNTEAFF
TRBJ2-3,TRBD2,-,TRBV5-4,TGTGCCAGCAGCGGGGGACTAGCGGGGAGCACAGATACGCAGTATTTT,CASSGGLAGSTDTQYF
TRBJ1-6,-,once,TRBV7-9,TGTGCCAGCAGCCTAGACGGTGCATCACCCCTCCACTTT,CASSLDGASPLHF
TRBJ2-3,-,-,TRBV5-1,TGCGCCAGCAGCTTACGACTAGGAAGCACAGATACGCAGTATTTT,CASSLRLGSTDTQYF
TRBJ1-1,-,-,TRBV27,TGTGCCAGCAGTCCCCCGGAGACGATCGACACTGAAGCTTTCTTT,CASSPPETIDTEAFF
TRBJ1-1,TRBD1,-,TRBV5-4,TGTGCCAGCAGCGTGGACAGGGCGAACACTGAAGCTTTCTTT,CASSVDRANTEAFF
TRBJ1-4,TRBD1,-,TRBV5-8,TGTGCCAGCAGCTCACAGGGGGCTGTGGGTGAAAAACTGTTTTTT,CASSSQGAVGEKLFF
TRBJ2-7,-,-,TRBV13,TGTGCCAGCAGCTTCGGCGGCCCGGATGAGCAGTACTTC,CASSFGGPDEQYF
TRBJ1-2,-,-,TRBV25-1,TGTGCCAGCAGTGATCTCGCGGTCTCGGGCTACACCTTC,CASSDLAVSGYTF
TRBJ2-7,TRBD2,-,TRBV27,TGTGCCAGCAGTTTGGATAGCGGGGGGGCGAGCTCCTACGAGCAGTACTTC,CASSLDSGGASSYEQYF
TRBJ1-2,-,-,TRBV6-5,TGTGCCAGCAGACGAGGCGCTAACTATGGCTACACCTTC,CASRRGANYGYTF
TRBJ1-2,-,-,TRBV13,TGTGCCAGCAGCGTGACAGGATATGGCTACACCTTC,CASSVTGYGYTF
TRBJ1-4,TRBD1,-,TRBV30,TGTGCCTGGAAGTCAGGACAGGGCAGGGAAAAACTGTTTTTT,CAWKSGQGREKLFF
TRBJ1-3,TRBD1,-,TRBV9,TGTGCCAGCAGGGCCGGGACAGGGGTCTCTGGAAACACCATATATTTT,CASRAGTGVSGNTIYF
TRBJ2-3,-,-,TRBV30,TGTGCCTGGAGTGGACGACAGGCCGCCTCAGATACGCAGTATTTT,CAWSGRQAASDTQYF
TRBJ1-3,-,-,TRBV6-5,TGTGCCAGCAGCGACCATGGAGTTGGAAACACCATATATTTT,CASSDHGVGNTIYF
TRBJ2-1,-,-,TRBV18,TGTGCCAGCTCATCGACAGAGGATGAGCAGTTCTTC,CASSSTEDEQFF
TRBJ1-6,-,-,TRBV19,TGTGCCAGTAGTAGGGGGGAGGCTAATTCACCCCTCCACTTT,CASSRGEANSPLHF
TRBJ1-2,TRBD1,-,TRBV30,TGTGCCTGGAGGCAGGGGGCGCCGGGGGGCTACACCTTC,CAWRQGAPGGYTF
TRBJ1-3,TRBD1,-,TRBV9,TGTGCCAGCAGCGTAGGTCCCGGACAGGGGGGAAACACCATATATTTT,CASSVGPGQGGNTIYF
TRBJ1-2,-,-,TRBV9,TGTGCCAGCAGCGTAGGACAGACTAACTATGGCTACACCTTC,CASSVGQTNYGYTF
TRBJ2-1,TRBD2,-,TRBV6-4,TGTGCCAGCAGCCCTAGACTAGCGGGGGCCGGTTACAATGAGCAGTTCTTC,CASSPRLAGAGYNEQFF
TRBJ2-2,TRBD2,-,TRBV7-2,TGTGCCATGGGGCTAGCGGCATACACCGGGGAGCTGTTTTTT,CAMGLAAYTGELFF
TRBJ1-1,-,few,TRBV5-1,TGCGCCAGCAGCTTGGGGGAGGGGATAGGCACTGAAGCTTTCTTT,CASSLGEGIGTEAFF
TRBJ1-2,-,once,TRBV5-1,TGCGCCAGCAGCTTGGGGCAGACTACTAACTATGGCTACACCTTC,CASSLGQTTNYGYTF
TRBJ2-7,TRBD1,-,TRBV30,TGTGCCGGGAGTTTCGCCAATATCAGGGGGAAGACCTACGAGCAGTACTTC,CAGSFANIRGKTYEQYF
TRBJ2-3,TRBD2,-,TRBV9,TGTGCCAGCAGCACCAGGACCTCAGCGGGGGGGCTGCCAGATACGCAGTATTTT,CASSTRTSAGGLPDTQYF
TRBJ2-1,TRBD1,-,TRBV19,TGTGCCAGTAGTATAGATAGGGACTGGACAGGGTCAAATGAGCAGTTCTTC,CASSIDRDWTGSNEQFF
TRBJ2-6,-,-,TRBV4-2,TGTGCCAGCAGCCAAGATTTACCGGGACTCCTAGGCTCTGGGGCCAACGTCCTGACTTTC,CASSQDLPGLLGSGANVLTF
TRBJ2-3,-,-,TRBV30,TGTGCCTGGAGAGACCGCTGGGGGGGCACAGATACGCAGTATTTT,CAWRDRWGGTDTQYF
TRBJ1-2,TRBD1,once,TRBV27,TGTGCCAGCAGTAGGGGACAGGGGGCGTTTGGCTACACCTTC,CASSRGQGAFGYTF
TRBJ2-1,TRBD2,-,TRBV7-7,TGTGCCAGCAGTCCAGCGGGGGGGCGTTACAATGAGCAGTTCTTC,CASSPAGGRYNEQFF
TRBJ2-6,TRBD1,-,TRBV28,TGTGCCAGTAAGACAGGGTCCTCTGGGGCCAACGTCCTGACTTTC,CASKTGSSGANVLTF
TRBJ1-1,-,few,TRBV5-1,TGCGCCAGCAGCTTCGGGGGAGGCACTGAAGCTTTCTTT,CASSFGGGTEAFF
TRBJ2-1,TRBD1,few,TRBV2,TGTGCCAGCTACGACCGGGACAGGACCTACAATGAGCAGTTCTTC,CASYDRDRTYNEQFF
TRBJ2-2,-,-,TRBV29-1,TGCAGCGTTGAGCTACAGCATAACACCGGGGAGCTGTTTTTT,CSVELQHNTGELFF
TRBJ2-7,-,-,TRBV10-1,TGCGCCAGCAGTGAGTCGATTGATTGGCAGGGCGACGAGCAGTACTTC,CASSESIDWQGDEQYF
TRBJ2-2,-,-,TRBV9,TGTGCCAGCAGCGTAGAGACAGGGAACACCGGGGAGCTGTTTTTT,CASSVETGNTGELFF
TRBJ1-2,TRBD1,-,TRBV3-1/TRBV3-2,TGTGCCAGCAGCCAAAAAGGGGGCAACTATGGCTACACCTTC,CASSQKGGNYGYTF
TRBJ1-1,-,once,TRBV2,TGTGCCAGCGGTCAGCGCCAAATCGTAACTTTCTTT,CASGQRQIVTFF
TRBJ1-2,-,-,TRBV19,TGTGCCAGTAGTATAGATAGGAGCGCCGGCTACACCTTC,CASSIDRSAGYTF
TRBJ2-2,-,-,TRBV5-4,TGTGCCAGCAGCCAGATATCCAGGGCAGACACCGGGGAGCTGTTTTTT,CASSQISRADTGELFF
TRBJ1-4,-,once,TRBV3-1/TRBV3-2,TGTGCCAGCAGCCAAGATCCAGGGACAACTAATGAAAAACTGTTTTTT,CASSQDPGTTNEKLFF